The rows below give T cell receptor beta chains drawn from one sample of a study of T-cell reconstitution after alpha-beta-depleted transplantation in children. MiXCR was run by TCRdb on the PCR reads, yielding one entry per CDR3 protein. Of 350,000 to 450,000 distinct CDR3 sequences listed, 10% to 15% are singletons. Sequences were derived from PBMCs, sampled from the stem cell graft. These TCRs come from a human donor who donated a stem cell graft to a child with Fanconi anemia. The conserved cysteine and the conserved F or W are not part of the CDR3 here. The order of the fields is V gene, CDR3 protein.

TRBV6-2/TRBV6-3 | ASSSGTGGVNEQF
TRBV6-5 | ASRTAAGVSKNIQY
TRBV6-6 | ASSSRVGELF
TRBV3-1 | ASRRTGENSPLH
TRBV13 | ASRPSAGGPFGELF
TRBV20-1 | CARDSQGYTGELF
TRBV12-3/TRBV12-4 | ASSPLTGINEQY
TRBV12-3/TRBV12-4 | ASSPMGMREY
TRBV24-1 | ATSDSRLASSYNEQF
TRBV30 | AWSMDRVTYNEQF
TRBV4-3 | ASSQALGPTQY
TRBV12-3/TRBV12-4 | ASSNDRSDQPQH
TRBV5-1 | ASSGRLAGADEQF
TRBV10-2 | ASRPLSSTDTQY
TRBV7-9 | ASSLIDSEAF
TRBV5-1 | ASSLVQSANTGELF
TRBV12-3/TRBV12-4 | ASSFGMTNTEAF
TRBV9 | ASSVGPDSSYEQY
TRBV27 | ASSWGLGTGELF
TRBV18 | ASSPIPQGGEQY
TRBV20-1 | SARVAGWDTEAF
TRBV7-6 | ASSPRQGGYTGELF
TRBV6-2/TRBV6-3 | ASSRPGLLSV
TRBV5-1 | ASSPRAANTEAF
TRBV3-1 | ASSQDLARTPGSCF
TRBV5-1 | ASSLAGGGDSVAF
TRBV4-2 | ASSQDFNQPQH
TRBV10-2 | ASSRRPTGTAYNEQF
TRBV7-8 | ASSLTRSGNTIY
TRBV19 | ASSPQTAYNEKLF
TRBV20-1 | SASVEGGTKNIQY
TRBV9 | ASSPQRGELF
TRBV20-1 | SARVTSGGETQY
TRBV6-2/TRBV6-3 | ASSFLTGAGTGELF
TRBV5-1 | ASSLAAGTSGGTDTQY
TRBV5-1 | ASSLVPADTQY
TRBV29-1 | SAISPFNNEQF
TRBV7-8 | ASRRLAGDTGELF
TRBV11-2 | ASSLNGPREGYT
TRBV29-1 | SVLEGAYSSYEQY
TRBV18 | ASSPPGLAGYEQY
TRBV12-3/TRBV12-4 | ASSLAAGSFGTQY
TRBV6-1 | ASKGQTGYGYT
TRBV20-1 | SASSLGLSTDTQY
TRBV20-1 | SASTRRDEQF
TRBV20-1 | SAPLTEEKLF
TRBV6-2/TRBV6-3 | ASKRDNRLGELF
TRBV3-1 | ASSQIRLVETQY
TRBV12-3/TRBV12-4 | ASSLNFLGYT
TRBV4-3 | ASSQLAGSGIYEQY
TRBV5-6 | ASSLWVAGALGQPQH
TRBV20-1 | SARTGGRETQY
TRBV13 | ASSTAGGGSYNEQF